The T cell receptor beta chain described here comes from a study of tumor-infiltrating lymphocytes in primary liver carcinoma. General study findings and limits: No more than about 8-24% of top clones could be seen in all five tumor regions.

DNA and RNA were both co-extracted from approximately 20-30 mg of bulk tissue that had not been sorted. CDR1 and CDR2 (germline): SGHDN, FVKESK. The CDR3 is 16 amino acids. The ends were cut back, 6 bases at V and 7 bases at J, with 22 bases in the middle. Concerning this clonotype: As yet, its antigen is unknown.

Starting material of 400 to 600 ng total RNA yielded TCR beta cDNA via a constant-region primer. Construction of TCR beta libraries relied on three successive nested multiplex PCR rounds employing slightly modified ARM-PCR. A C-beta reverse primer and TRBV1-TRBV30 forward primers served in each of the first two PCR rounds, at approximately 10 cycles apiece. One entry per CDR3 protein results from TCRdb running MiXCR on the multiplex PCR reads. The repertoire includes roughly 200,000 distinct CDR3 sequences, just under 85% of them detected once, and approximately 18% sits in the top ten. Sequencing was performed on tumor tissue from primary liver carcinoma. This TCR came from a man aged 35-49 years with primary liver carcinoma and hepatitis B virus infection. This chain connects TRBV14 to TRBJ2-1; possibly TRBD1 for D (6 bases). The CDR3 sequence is CASSRRHGGQLNEQFF. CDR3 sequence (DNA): TGTGCCAGCAGTCGTCGACATGGGGGCCAGTTAAATGAGCAGTTCTTC.